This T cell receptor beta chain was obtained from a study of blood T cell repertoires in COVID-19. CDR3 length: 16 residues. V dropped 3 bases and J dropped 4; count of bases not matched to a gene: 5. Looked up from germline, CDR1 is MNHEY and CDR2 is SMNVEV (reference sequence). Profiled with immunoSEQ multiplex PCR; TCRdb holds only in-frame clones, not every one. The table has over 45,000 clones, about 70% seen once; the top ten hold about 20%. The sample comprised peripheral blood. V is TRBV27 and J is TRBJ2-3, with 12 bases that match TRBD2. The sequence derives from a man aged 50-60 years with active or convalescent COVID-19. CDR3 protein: CASSLILAGGPDTQYF. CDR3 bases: TGTGCCAGCAGTTTGATACTAGCGGGAGGTCCAGATACGCAGTATTTT.